Listed below are T cell receptor beta chains from one sample, sequenced in a study of low-dose radiotherapy and immunotherapy resistance in tumors. TCRdb re-analysed the reads in MiXCR, keeping a single row per CDR3 protein. There are under 70,000 distinct CDR3 sequences in the sample; 20% to 25% occur only once, and around 6.5% lies in the top ten. Source: PBMCs, taken after low-dose radiotherapy plus immunotherapy. These receptors all come from a male donor with prostate cancer. The CDR3 runs from the conserved cysteine through the conserved F or W. A D gene is named only where the DNA matches it firmly. Rows may omit the clone size; those that give it use once, few, many or a size class.

TRBJ2-2,NA,TRBD2,TRBV29-1,CSVGSESGRWTGELFF,TGCAGCGTGGGTTCAGAGAGCGGGAGGTGGACCGGGGAGCTGTTTTTT
TRBJ1-3,NA,NA,TRBV6-1,CASSYGGGLSSGNTIYF,TGTGCCAGCAGTTATGGGGGCGGACTGAGCTCTGGAAACACCATATATTTT
TRBJ1-3,many,NA,TRBV2,CASSEVTGSSGNTIYF,TGTGCCAGCAGTGAAGTAACAGGCAGCTCTGGAAACACCATATATTTT
TRBJ2-7,NA,NA,TRBV30,CAWSRQGEQYF,TGTGCCTGGAGTCGCCAGGGCGAGCAGTACTTC
TRBJ2-7,many,TRBD2,TRBV7-3,CASSETSGVYEQYF,TGTGCCAGCAGCGAGACTAGCGGGGTCTACGAGCAGTACTTC
TRBJ2-7,many,NA,TRBV14,CASSQENRAYEQYF,TGTGCCAGCAGCCAAGAAAACAGAGCCTACGAGCAGTACTTC
TRBJ2-2,many,NA,TRBV5-1,CASSLARGASTGELFF,TGCGCCAGCAGCTTGGCCAGGGGTGCAAGCACCGGGGAGCTGTTTTTT
TRBJ2-7,many,NA,TRBV28,CASSLSGSIYEQYF,TGTGCCAGCAGTTTATCAGGGTCTATTTACGAGCAGTACTTC
TRBJ2-6,many,NA,TRBV20-1,CSARERAGANVLTF,TGCAGTGCTAGAGAAAGAGCTGGGGCCAACGTCCTGACTTTC
TRBJ2-3,many,NA,TRBV5-5,CASSLVWGRDTDTQYF,TGTGCCAGCAGCTTGGTTTGGGGCCGGGACACAGATACGCAGTATTTT
TRBJ1-6,many,NA,TRBV6-1,CASSEAAGPPPLHF,TGTGCCAGCAGTGAAGCGGCGGGACCGCCACCCCTCCACTTT
TRBJ2-3,many,NA,TRBV4-1,CASSQDLQLTDTQYF,TGCGCCAGCAGCCAAGATCTGCAGCTCACAGATACGCAGTATTTT
TRBJ1-2,many,NA,TRBV5-1,CASSRTADATIYGYTF,TGCGCCAGCAGCCGGACGGCCGACGCTACCATCTATGGCTACACCTTC
TRBJ1-2,many,NA,TRBV11-2,CASSLVPGSYGYTF,TGTGCCAGCAGCTTAGTTCCAGGTTCCTATGGCTACACCTTC
TRBJ2-2,once,TRBD2,TRBV12-3/TRBV12-4,CATRKGGSTGELFF,TGTGCCACCCGCAAGGGAGGGTCAACCGGGGAGCTGTTTTTT
TRBJ2-3,NA,TRBD2,TRBV7-2,CASSPQTSGVRGDTQYF,TGTGCCAGCAGCCCGCAGACTAGCGGGGTACGGGGAGATACGCAGTATTTT
TRBJ2-2,many,NA,TRBV5-5,CASSWNRAGELFF,TGTGCCAGCAGCTGGAACAGGGCCGGGGAGCTGTTTTTT
TRBJ2-7,many,NA,TRBV28,CASSFHEQYF,TGTGCCAGCAGTTTCCACGAGCAGTACTTC
TRBJ2-1,many,TRBD2,TRBV7-2,CASSLASGGVYNEQFF,TGTGCCAGCAGCTTAGCTAGCGGGGGGGTCTACAATGAGCAGTTCTTC
TRBJ1-2,NA,NA,TRBV5-1,CASTNQTSMYLCATSSAPNYGYTF,NA
TRBJ2-3,many,TRBD1,TRBV29-1,CSATRTGSTDTQYF,TGCAGCGCTACTAGGACAGGTAGCACAGATACGCAGTATTTT
TRBJ2-3,NA,NA,TRBV7-2,CASSLIRGGRHTDTQYF,TGTGCCAGCAGCTTAATTCGCGGCGGGCGACACACAGATACGCAGTATTTT
TRBJ2-1,NA,TRBD2,TRBV4-2,CASSQETSGGDYNEQFF,TGTGCCAGCAGCCAAGAGACTAGCGGGGGGGATTACAATGAGCAGTTCTTC
TRBJ1-2,few,NA,TRBV28,CASSLGAGGYTF,TGTGCCAGCAGTTTAGGTGCAGGGGGCTACACCTTC
TRBJ2-1,many,TRBD2,TRBV7-3,CASSLSGRRNEQFF,TGTGCCAGCAGCTTAAGCGGGAGGCGGAATGAGCAGTTCTTC
TRBJ2-7,NA,NA,TRBV7-8,CASSLVWRHSYEQYF,TGTGCCAGCAGCTTAGTTTGGCGGCACTCCTACGAGCAGTACTTC
TRBJ1-2,NA,NA,TRBV30,CAWSKDTDRHGYTF,TGTGCCTGGAGCAAGGACACAGATCGTCATGGCTACACCTTC
TRBJ2-2,NA,TRBD2,TRBV5-1,CASSLDLAGPYTGELFF,TGCGCCAGCAGCTTGGACCTAGCGGGGCCTTACACCGGGGAGCTGTTTTTT
TRBJ2-5,NA,NA,TRBV27,CASKLGTYNDQYF,TGTGCCAGCAAGCTGGGAACCTACAATGACCAGTACTTC
TRBJ1-1,many,NA,TRBV11-2,CASSLELGAFF,TGTGCCAGCAGCTTAGAACTAGGTGCTTTCTTT
TRBJ1-1,many,NA,TRBV28,CASSPPGRSNTEAFF,TGTGCCAGCAGCCCCCCGGGAAGGTCGAACACTGAAGCTTTCTTT
TRBJ2-5,once,NA,TRBV3-1,CASSQDGGRETQYF,TGTGCCAGCAGCCAAGACGGCGGCAGAGAGACCCAGTACTTC
TRBJ2-5,many,NA,TRBV7-2,CASSLASGGTQETQYF,TGTGCCAGCAGCTTAGCATCAGGGGGGACCCAAGAGACCCAGTACTTC
TRBJ2-1,many,NA,TRBV23-1,CASSLSSPRIYNEQFF,TGCGCCAGCAGTCTGAGTAGCCCACGGATCTACAATGAGCAGTTCTTC
TRBJ2-3,few,TRBD2,TRBV5-1,CASSTTSGTPSTQYF,TGCGCCAGCAGCACGACTAGCGGGACCCCCTCTACGCAGTATTTT
TRBJ2-6,few,NA,TRBV3-1,CASSPPSGGANVLTF,TGTGCCAGCAGCCCTCCATCGGGTGGGGCCAACGTCCTGACTTTC
TRBJ2-6,many,NA,TRBV7-8,CASSPALAGANVLTF,TGTGCCAGCAGCCCGGCTTTGGCTGGGGCCAACGTCCTGACTTTC
TRBJ2-7,few,TRBD2,TRBV5-4,CASSHPGLAREWYF,TGTGCCAGCAGCCATCCGGGACTAGCGAGAGAGTGGTACTTC
TRBJ2-7,many,NA,TRBV19,CASSTYLLQGGAYEQYF,TGTGCCAGTAGTACTTATCTTTTGCAGGGAGGTGCCTACGAGCAGTACTTC
TRBJ2-5,many,TRBD1,TRBV28,CASRETGGQETQYF,TGTGCCAGCAGGGAAACAGGGGGCCAAGAGACCCAGTACTTC
TRBJ1-6,many,TRBD1,TRBV20-1,CSATRTGGYNSPLHF,TGCAGTGCTACAAGGACAGGCGGATATAATTCACCCCTCCACTTT
TRBJ1-2,many,NA,TRBV19,CASSTPDSDGYTF,TGTGCCAGTAGTACCCCGGACTCAGATGGCTACACCTTC
TRBJ2-5,NA,NA,TRBV12-3/TRBV12-4,CASRRDTLQETQYF,TGTGCCAGCAGACGTGACACCCTCCAAGAGACCCAGTACTTC
TRBJ2-7,many,NA,TRBV19,CASSIASRIGEQYF,TGTGCCAGTAGCATCGCGAGCAGGATCGGGGAGCAGTACTTC
TRBJ1-2,many,TRBD1,TRBV19,CASTPGTGGGYGYTF,TGTGCCAGTACCCCCGGGACAGGGGGCGGCTATGGCTACACCTTC
TRBJ1-1,NA,NA,TRBV19,CASSMNPGADTEAFF,TGTGCCAGTAGTATGAATCCGGGGGCGGACACTGAAGCTTTCTTT
TRBJ1-1,many,NA,TRBV30,CAWSLVMNTEAFF,TGTGCCTGGAGCCTAGTGATGAACACTGAAGCTTTCTTT
TRBJ2-7,NA,TRBD2,TRBV4-3,CASSSGTSGGEQYF,TGCGCCAGCAGCTCCGGGACTAGCGGGGGTGAGCAGTACTTC
TRBJ2-5,many,NA,TRBV7-2,CASSLARSRMLGETQYF,TGTGCCAGCAGCTTAGCGAGGTCCCGGATGTTGGGGGAGACCCAGTACTTC
TRBJ2-1,NA,TRBD2,TRBV2,CASSPAISTSGRGEQFF,TGTGCCAGCAGTCCCGCCATCTCGACTAGCGGGAGGGGTGAGCAGTTCTTC
TRBJ2-7,many,TRBD2,TRBV20-1,CSARDPNSGGPGEQYF,TGCAGTGCTAGAGATCCCAATAGCGGGGGACCGGGGGAGCAGTACTTC
TRBJ2-1,medium-sized,TRBD2,TRBV11-3,CASSLRGASGVSRENEQFF,TGTGCCAGCAGCTTAAGAGGGGCTAGCGGCGTCAGTCGGGAGAATGAGCAGTTCTTC